The subject of this entry is one TCR beta chain. Its antigen is not identified. Being one base from a much bigger clone, this may be a read error. A second PCR of roughly 7 to 11 cycles used a sample-barcoded 5' primer and a J-beta primer mix. Carrying 12 random nucleotides, a template-switch adaptor labeled each individual cDNA molecule. TCRdb redid the calling of the 5' RACE reads with MiXCR, one entry per CDR3 protein. The sample lists 1.5 million to 2 million distinct CDR3 sequences; roughly 28% were seen once. The CDR3 covers 14 residues. Per germline, CDR1 SEHNR and CDR2 FQNEAQ (reference sequence). The study drew donors from healthy Caucasian individuals in Russia aged roughly 6 to 90. This record belongs to a study of blood T cells in healthy people across ages. Study-wide findings and caveats: Diversity figures based on one million T cells were deemed too low.

The chain employs TRBV7-9 and TRBJ2-3, with D perhaps TRBD2 (5 bases). This receptor was obtained from a woman in her twenties or thirties in good health. The sequenced material came from blood. CDR3 amino acids: CASSLAERADAQYF. CDR3 nucleotides: TGTGCCAGCAGCTTAGCGGAGAGGGCAGATGCGCAGTATTTT.